The T cell receptor (beta chain) under discussion was sequenced for a study of T cells after yellow fever vaccination. CDR3 length equals 12 residues. V shed 5 bases, J shed 5 bases, and the junction held 2 bases outside the gene matches. Per the germline V gene, CDR1 is ENHRY and CDR2 is SYGVKD. TCRdb processed the 5' RACE reads anew with MiXCR; each CDR3 protein has one entry. The table has 200,000 to 300,000 distinct CDR3 sequences, about 7.1% seen once. There are a few counts of this clonotype. The source of this sequence is a man aged 25 to 45 who received the YFV17D yellow fever vaccine. The sample here was CD4+ T cells sorted from PBMCs, taken 15 days after the yellow fever booster vaccination. The chain has TRBV10-3 and TRBJ2-5; TRBD2 aligns across 7 bases. In DNA, the CDR3 is TGTGCCATCAGTAGCGGGATGGAGACCCAGTACTTC. The encoded protein is CAISSGMETQYF.